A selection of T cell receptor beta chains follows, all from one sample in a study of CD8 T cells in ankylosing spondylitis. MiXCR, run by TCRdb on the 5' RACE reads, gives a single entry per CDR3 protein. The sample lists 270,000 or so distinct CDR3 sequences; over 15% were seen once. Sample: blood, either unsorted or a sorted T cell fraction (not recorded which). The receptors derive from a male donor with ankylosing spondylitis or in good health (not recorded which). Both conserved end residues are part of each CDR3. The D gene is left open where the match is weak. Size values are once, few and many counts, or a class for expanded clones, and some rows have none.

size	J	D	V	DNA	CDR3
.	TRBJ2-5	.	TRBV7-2	TGTGCCAGCAGCTTAGTCCCTTTGGGCGGAGAGACCCAGTACTTC	CASSLVPLGGETQYF
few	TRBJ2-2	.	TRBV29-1	TGCAGCGCTGACAGGACCGGGGAGCTGTTTTTT	CSADRTGELFF
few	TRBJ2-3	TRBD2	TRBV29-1	TGCAGCGCTCTACATTCTAGCGGGCAGGGAGATACGCAGTATTTT	CSALHSSGQGDTQYF
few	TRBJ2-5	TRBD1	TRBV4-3	TGCGCCAGCAGTCCCGGGACAGGTTGGGAGACCCAGTACTTC	CASSPGTGWETQYF
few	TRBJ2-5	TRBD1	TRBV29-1	TGCAGCGTTGAAGGGGACAGGGGGTACCAAGAGACCCAGTACTTC	CSVEGDRGYQETQYF
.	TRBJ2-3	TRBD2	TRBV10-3	TGTGCCATCAGTGATAAGCTAGCGGTGAACACAGATACGCAGTATTTT	CAISDKLAVNTDTQYF
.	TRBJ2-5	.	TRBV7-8	TGTGCCAGCAGAGCAGACCCGCAAGAGACCCAGTACTTC	CASRADPQETQYF
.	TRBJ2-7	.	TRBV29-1	TGCAGCGCCCGATCGTGGGCTTCCTACGAGCAGTACTTC	CSARSWASYEQYF
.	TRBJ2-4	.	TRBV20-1	TGCAGTGCTGGTGGAAACATTCAGTACTTC	CSAGGNIQYF
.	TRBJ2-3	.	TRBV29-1	TGCAGCGTGGAAAGCGGTACGCAGTATTTT	CSVESGTQYF
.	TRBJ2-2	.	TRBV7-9	TGTGCCAGCAGCCCTTTTATGACAGAGAACACCGGGGAGCTGTTTTTT	CASSPFMTENTGELFF
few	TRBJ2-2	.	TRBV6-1	TGTGCCAGCAGTCCCGGGCTAAGTCCCGGGGAGCTGTTTTTT	CASSPGLSPGELFF
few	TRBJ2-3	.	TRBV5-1	TGCGCCAGCCCAGGGGGGGTGCCCACAGATACGCAGTATTTT	CASPGGVPTDTQYF
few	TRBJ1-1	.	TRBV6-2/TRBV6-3	TGTGCCAGCAGTAACCCCCAAGGATGGGTCACTGAAGCTTTCTTT	CASSNPQGWVTEAFF
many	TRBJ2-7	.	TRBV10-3	TGTGCCAGAGTGCCCATGTACGGGAGTTACGAGCAGTACTTC	CARVPMYGSYEQYF
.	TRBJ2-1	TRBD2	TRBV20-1	TGCAGTGCTAGGGGGGGGGACTCCCGAAAGCAGTTCTTC	CSARGGDSRKQFF
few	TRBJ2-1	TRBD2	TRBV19	TGTGCCAGTAACGCGGTCCTGGGACTAGCGGGAGTAGATGAGCAGTTCTTC	CASNAVLGLAGVDEQFF
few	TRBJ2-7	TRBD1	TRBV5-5	TGTGCCAGCATTGAGGACAGGGGCCCCTACGAGCAGTACTTC	CASIEDRGPYEQYF
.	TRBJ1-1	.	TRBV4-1	TGCGCCAGCAGCCAAGATCGGACCTTCATGAACACTGAAGCTTTCTTT	CASSQDRTFMNTEAFF
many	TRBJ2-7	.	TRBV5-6	TGTGCCAGCAGCTTGGGCGCGGACATCTCCTACGAGCAGTACTTC	CASSLGADISYEQYF
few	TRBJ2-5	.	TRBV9	TGTGCCAGCAGCGCCGAGGGGAACACCGGGGAAGAGACCCAGTACTTC	CASSAEGNTGEETQYF
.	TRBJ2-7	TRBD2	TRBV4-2	TGTGCCAGCAGCCAGGGACTAGCAAACGAGCAGTACTTC	CASSQGLANEQYF
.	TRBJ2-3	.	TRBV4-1	TGCGCCAGCAGCCAAGATGCGAACACAGATACGCAGTATTTT	CASSQDANTDTQYF
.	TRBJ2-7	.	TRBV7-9	TGTGCCAGCAGCTTAGAATCGAGGGGCTTCTCCTACGAGCAGTACTTC	CASSLESRGFSYEQYF
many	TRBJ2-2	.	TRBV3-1	TGTGCCAGCAGCCAAGTAGCCGTGGGGCAGAGAACCGGGGAGCTGTTTTTT	CASSQVAVGQRTGELFF
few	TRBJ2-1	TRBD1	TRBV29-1	TGCAGCGTTGACACCGGGACAGAAGTTTACAATGAGCAGTTCTTC	CSVDTGTEVYNEQFF
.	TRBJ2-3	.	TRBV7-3	TGTGCCAGCAGCCTACAGTCAGATACGCAGTATTTT	CASSLQSDTQYF
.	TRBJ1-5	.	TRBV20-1	TGCAGTGCTAGACCTACAGGTTCAGTGCCCCAGCATTTT	CSARPTGSVPQHF
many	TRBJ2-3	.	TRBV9	TGTGCCAGCAGCCCTCGGACAGCCCCTAGCACAGATACGCAGTATTTT	CASSPRTAPSTDTQYF
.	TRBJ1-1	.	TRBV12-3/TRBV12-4	TGTGCCAGCAGTCGACAGCGGGCCCCGAACACTGAAGCTTTCTTT	CASSRQRAPNTEAFF
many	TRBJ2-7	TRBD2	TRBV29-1	TGCAGCGTTGGGGGGGGGTACGAGCAGTACTTC	CSVGGGYEQYF
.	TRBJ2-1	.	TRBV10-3	TGTGCCATCTACCGGGAGCGGTACAATGAGCAGTTCTTC	CAIYRERYNEQFF
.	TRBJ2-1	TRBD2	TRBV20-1	TGCAGTGCCGCCACTAGCGGGAAGGTGACCAATGAGCAGTTCTTC	CSAATSGKVTNEQFF
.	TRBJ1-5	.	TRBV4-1	TGCGCCAGCAGCCAAGATGGCACAGGGCGGGATGGCAATCAGCCCCAGCATTTT	CASSQDGTGRDGNQPQHF
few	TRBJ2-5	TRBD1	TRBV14	TGTGCCAGCAGCCAAGGCAGGGGGAGTCTTGAAGAGACCCAGTACTTC	CASSQGRGSLEETQYF
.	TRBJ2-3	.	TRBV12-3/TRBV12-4	TGTGCCAGCAATATCGTAGACGCCCCTAGCACAGATACGCAGTATTTT	CASNIVDAPSTDTQYF
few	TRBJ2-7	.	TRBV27	TGTGCCAGCAGTCTCCATGGCCAGGTCTACGAGCAGTACTTC	CASSLHGQVYEQYF
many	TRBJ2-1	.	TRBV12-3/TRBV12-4	TGTGCCAGCAGTCAATTGGTCAATGAGCAGTTCTTC	CASSQLVNEQFF
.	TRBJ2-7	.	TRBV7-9	TGTGCCAGCAGCTTAATCGGGGTCGAGCAGTACTTC	CASSLIGVEQYF
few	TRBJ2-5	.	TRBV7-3	TGTGCCAGCAGCCCCGCGGTAGCGACTCAAGAGACCCAGTACTTC	CASSPAVATQETQYF
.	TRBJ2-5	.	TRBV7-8	TGTGCCAGCAGCTTAGAACCAACCCAGTACTTC	CASSLEPTQYF
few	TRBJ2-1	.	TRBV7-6	TGTGCCAGCAGCCCCTTAAGGAAGACCTACAATGAGCAGTTCTTC	CASSPLRKTYNEQFF
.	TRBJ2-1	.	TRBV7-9	TGTGCCAGCAGCCCCCGGGACATGGAGTACAATGAGCAGTTCTTC	CASSPRDMEYNEQFF
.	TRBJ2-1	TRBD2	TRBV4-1	TGCGCCAGCAGCCAAGATCCAATAGCGGGAGGGTGGGACAATGAGCAGTTCTTC	CASSQDPIAGGWDNEQFF
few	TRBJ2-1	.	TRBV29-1	TGCAGCGTCGTCGGGGGCGCCGTTTACAATGAGCAGTTCTTC	CSVVGGAVYNEQFF
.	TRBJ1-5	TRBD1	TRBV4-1	TGCGCCAGCAGCACCCAGACAGGGGAGCCACAGCCCCAGCATTTT	CASSTQTGEPQPQHF
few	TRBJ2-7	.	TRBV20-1	TGCAGTGCTAGAGCGGACTACGAGCAGTACTTC	CSARADYEQYF
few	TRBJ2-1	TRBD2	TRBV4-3	TGCGCCAGCAGGCACGGGACTAGCGATTACAATGAGCAGTTCTTC	CASRHGTSDYNEQFF
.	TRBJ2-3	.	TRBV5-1	TGCGCCAGCAGCTGGGGCAGGGACACAGATACGCAGTATTTT	CASSWGRDTDTQYF